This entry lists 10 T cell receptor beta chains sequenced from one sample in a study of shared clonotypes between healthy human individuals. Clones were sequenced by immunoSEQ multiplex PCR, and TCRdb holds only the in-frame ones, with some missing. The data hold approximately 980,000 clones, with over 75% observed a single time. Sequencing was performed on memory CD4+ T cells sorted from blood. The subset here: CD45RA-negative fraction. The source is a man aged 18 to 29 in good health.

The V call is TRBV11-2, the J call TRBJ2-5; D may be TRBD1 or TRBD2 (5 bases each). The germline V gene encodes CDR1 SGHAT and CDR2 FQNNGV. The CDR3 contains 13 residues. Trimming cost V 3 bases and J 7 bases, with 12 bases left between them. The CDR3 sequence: CASSLGRTGTQYF. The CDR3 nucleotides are TGTGCCAGCAGCTTGGGACGAACCGGGACCCAGTACTTC.

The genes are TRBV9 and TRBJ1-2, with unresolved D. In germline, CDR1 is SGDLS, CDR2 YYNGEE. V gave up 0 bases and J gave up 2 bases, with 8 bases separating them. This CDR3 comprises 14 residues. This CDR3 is CASSVASINYGYTF. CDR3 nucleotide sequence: TGTGCCAGCAGCGTAGCCAGCATAAACTATGGCTACACCTTC.

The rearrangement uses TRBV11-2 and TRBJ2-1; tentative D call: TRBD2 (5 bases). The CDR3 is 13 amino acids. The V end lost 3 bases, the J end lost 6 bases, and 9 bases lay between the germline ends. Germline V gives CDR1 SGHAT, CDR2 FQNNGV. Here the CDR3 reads CASSFLAGNEQFF. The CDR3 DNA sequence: TGTGCCAGCAGCTTCCTCGCGGGCAATGAGCAGTTCTTC.

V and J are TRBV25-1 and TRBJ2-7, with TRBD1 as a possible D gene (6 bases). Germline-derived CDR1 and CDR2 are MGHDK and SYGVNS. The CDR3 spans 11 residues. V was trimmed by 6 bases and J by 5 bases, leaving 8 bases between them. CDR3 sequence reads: CASSRGNEQYF. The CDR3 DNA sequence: TGTGCCAGCAGCAGGGGAAACGAGCAGTACTTC.

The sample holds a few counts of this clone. CDR3 bases: TGTGCCAGCAGCCCTTCGGGAGCCTACGAGCAGTACTTC. It specifies CASSPSGAYEQYF. This chain joins TRBV13 and TRBJ2-7; maybe TRBD2 (6 bases). V was clipped by 5 bases and J by 2 bases, with 10 bases between them. Germline V gene sequence: CDR1 PRHDT, CDR2 FYEKMQ (reference sequence). The CDR3 runs to 13 residues.

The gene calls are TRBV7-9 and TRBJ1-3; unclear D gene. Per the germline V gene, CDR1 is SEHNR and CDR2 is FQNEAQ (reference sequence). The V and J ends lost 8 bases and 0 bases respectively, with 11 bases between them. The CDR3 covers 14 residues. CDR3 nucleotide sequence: TGTGCCAGCCGTACAGATCTCTCTGGAAACACCATATATTTT. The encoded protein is CASRTDLSGNTIYF. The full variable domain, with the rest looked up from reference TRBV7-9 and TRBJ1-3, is DTGVSQNPRHKITKRGQNVTFRCDPISEHNRLYWYRQTLGQGPEFLTYFQNEAQLEKSRLLSDRFSAERPKGSFSTLEIQRTEQGDSAMYLCASRTDLSGNTIYFGEGSWLTVV.

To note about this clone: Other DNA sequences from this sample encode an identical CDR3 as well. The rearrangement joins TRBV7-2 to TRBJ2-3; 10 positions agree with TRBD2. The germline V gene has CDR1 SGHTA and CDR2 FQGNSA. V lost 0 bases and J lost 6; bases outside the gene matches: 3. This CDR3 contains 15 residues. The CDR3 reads CASSLALAGADTQYF. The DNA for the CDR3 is TGTGCCAGCAGCTTAGCCCTAGCGGGGGCCGATACGCAGTATTTT.

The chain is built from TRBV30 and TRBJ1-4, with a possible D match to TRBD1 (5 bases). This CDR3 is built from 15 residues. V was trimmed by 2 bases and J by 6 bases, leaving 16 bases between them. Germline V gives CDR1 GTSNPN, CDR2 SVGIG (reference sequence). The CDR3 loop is CAWSSSRGNHEKLFF. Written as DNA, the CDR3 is TGTGCCTGGAGTTCGTCCCGGGGCAATCATGAAAAACTGTTTTTT.

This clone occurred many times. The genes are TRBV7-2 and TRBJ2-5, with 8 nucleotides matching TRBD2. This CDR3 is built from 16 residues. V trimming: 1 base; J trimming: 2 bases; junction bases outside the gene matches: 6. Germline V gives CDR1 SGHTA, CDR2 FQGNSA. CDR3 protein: CASSLGGTSVQETQYF. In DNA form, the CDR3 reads TGTGCCAGCAGCTTAGGGGGGACTAGTGTACAAGAGACCCAGTACTTC.

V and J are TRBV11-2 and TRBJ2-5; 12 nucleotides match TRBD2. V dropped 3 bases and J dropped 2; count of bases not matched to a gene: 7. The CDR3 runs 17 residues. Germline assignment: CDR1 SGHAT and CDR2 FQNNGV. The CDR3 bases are TGTGCCAGCAGCTTTGGGGCTAGCGGGGGGGCACAAGAGACCCAGTACTTC. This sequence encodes CASSFGASGGAQETQYF. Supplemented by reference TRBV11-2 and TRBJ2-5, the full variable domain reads EAGVAQSPRYKIIEKRQSVAFWCNPISGHATLYWYQQILGQGPKLLIQFQNNGVVDDSQLPKDRFSAERLKGVDSTLKIQPAKLEDSAVYLCASSFGASGGAQETQYFGPGTRLLVL.